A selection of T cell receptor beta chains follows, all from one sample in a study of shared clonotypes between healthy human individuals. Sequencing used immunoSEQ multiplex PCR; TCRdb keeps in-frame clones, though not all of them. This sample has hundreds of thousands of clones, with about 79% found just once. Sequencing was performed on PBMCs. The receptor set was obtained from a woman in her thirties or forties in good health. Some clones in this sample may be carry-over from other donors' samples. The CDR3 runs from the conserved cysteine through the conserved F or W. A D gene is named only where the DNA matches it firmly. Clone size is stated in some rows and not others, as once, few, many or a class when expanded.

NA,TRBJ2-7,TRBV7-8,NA,CASSPDRTSYEQYF,TGTGCCAGCAGCCCCGATCGGACATCATACGAGCAGTACTTC
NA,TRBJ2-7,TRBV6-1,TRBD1,CASSETGLAYEQYF,TGTGCCAGCAGTGAGACAGGGTTGGCCTACGAGCAGTACTTC
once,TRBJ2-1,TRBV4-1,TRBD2,CASSQGLAVLSYNEQFF,TGCGCCAGCAGCCAGGGACTAGCGGTTCTTTCCTACAATGAGCAGTTCTTC
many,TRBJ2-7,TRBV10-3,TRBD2,CAISASYSGILREGGYEQYF,TGTGCCATCAGTGCCTCCTACAGCGGTATCCTGAGGGAGGGCGGCTACGAGCAGTACTTC
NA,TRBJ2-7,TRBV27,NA,CASSLSWTSYEQYF,TGTGCCAGCAGTTTGTCTTGGACATCCTACGAGCAGTACTTC
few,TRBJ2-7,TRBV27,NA,CASSYSYRVYEQYF,TGTGCCAGCAGTTATTCCTACAGGGTCTACGAGCAGTACTTC
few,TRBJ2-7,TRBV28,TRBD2,CASSVPTSGRIFEQYF,TGTGCCAGCAGTGTCCCGACTAGCGGGAGAATTTTTGAGCAGTACTTC
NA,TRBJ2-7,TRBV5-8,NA,CASSLEGGVPYEQYF,TGTGCCAGCAGCTTGGAGGGAGGAGTCCCCTACGAGCAGTACTTC
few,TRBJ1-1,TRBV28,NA,CASRGTTEAFF,TGTGCCAGCAGGGGGACCACTGAAGCTTTCTTT
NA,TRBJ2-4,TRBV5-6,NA,CASSRRYSARVVQYF,TGTGCCAGCAGCAGGAGGTATTCGGCAAGGGTGGTTCAGTACTTC
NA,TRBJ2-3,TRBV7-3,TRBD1,CASSFRRTGGMDTQYF,TGTGCCAGCAGCTTTCGAAGGACAGGGGGCATGGATACGCAGTATTTT
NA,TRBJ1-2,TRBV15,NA,CATSTQKTGTYGYTF,TGTGCCACCAGCACTCAGAAGACAGGCACCTATGGCTACACCTTC
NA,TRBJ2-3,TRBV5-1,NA,CASSAYRGSTTTDTQYF,TGCGCCAGCAGCGCGTACAGAGGGTCTACCACTACAGATACGCAGTATTTT
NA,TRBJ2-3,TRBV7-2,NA,CASSFDRTDTQYF,TGTGCCAGCAGCTTCGACCGCACAGATACGCAGTATTTT
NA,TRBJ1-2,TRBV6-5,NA,CASSYRRNYGYTF,TGTGCCAGCAGTTACAGGCGGAACTATGGCTACACCTTC
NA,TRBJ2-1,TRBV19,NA,CASSTGWGNEQFF,TGTGCAAGTAGTACGGGGTGGGGCAATGAGCAGTTCTTC
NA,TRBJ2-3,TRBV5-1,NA,CASSLEGADTQYF,TGCGCCAGCAGCTTGGAGGGGGCAGATACGCAGTATTTT
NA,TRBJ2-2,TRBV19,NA,CASSIGTAGELFF,TGTGCCAGTAGTATAGGGACGGCCGGGGAGCTGTTTTTT
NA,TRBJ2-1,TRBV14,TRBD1,CASSQYDRVYNEQFF,TGTGCCAGCAGCCAATACGACAGGGTCTACAATGAGCAGTTCTTC
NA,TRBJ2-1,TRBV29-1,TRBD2,CSARLAGDGGEQFF,TGCAGCGCCCGACTAGCGGGAGATGGGGGTGAGCAGTTCTTC
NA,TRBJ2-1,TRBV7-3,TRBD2,CASSLGTSGRNNEQFF,TGTGCCAGCAGCTTAGGGACTAGCGGGAGGAATAATGAGCAGTTCTTC
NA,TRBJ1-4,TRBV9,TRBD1,CASSGHGTGNEKLFF,TGTGCCAGCAGCGGGCACGGGACAGGGAATGAAAAACTGTTTTTT
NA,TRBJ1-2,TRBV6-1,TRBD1,CASSLWDSPDYGYTF,TGTGCCAGCAGTCTATGGGACAGCCCTGACTATGGCTACACCTTC
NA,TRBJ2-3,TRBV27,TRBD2,CASSRASGRGADTQYF,TGTGCCAGCAGTAGGGCTAGCGGGAGGGGAGCAGATACGCAGTATTTT
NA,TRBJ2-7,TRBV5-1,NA,CASSLAPEDMYEQYF,TGCGCCAGCAGCTTGGCCCCTGAGGATATGTACGAGCAGTACTTC
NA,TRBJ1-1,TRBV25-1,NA,CASRGPRKAFF,TGTGCCAGCAGGGGACCCAGAAAAGCTTTCTTT
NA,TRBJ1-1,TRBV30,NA,CAWNPGENTEAFF,TGTGCCTGGAACCCCGGGGAGAACACTGAAGCTTTCTTT
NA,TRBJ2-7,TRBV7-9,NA,CASQQGYPYEQYF,TGTGCCAGCCAGCAGGGATACCCCTACGAGCAGTACTTC
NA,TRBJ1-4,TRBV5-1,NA,CASSSQPTAGDEKLFF,TGCGCCAGCAGCTCACAACCGACAGCCGGCGATGAAAAACTGTTTTTT
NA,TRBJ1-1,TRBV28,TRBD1,CASSLTGKNTEAFF,TGTGCCAGCAGTTTGACAGGGAAGAACACTGAAGCTTTCTTT
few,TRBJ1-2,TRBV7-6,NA,CASSLGQGGYGYTF,TGTGCCAGCAGCTTAGGTCAGGGCGGCTATGGCTACACCTTC
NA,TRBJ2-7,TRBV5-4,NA,CASSLERGTGYF,TGTGCCAGCAGCTTGGAGCGCGGGACGGGGTACTTC
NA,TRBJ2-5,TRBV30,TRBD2,CAWSRTAGEETQYF,TGTGCCTGGTCCAGAACGGCGGGAGAAGAGACCCAGTACTTC
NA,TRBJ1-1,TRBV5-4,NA,CASSLAPGTGAFF,TGTGCCAGCAGCTTAGCTCCCGGGACGGGAGCTTTCTTT
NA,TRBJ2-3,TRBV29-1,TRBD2,CSVAMGGSTDTQYF,TGCAGCGTTGCAATGGGGGGGAGCACAGATACGCAGTATTTT
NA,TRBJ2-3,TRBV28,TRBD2,CASGTSGRTDTQYF,TGTGCCAGCGGGACTAGCGGGAGGACAGATACGCAGTATTTT
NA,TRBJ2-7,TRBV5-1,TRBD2,CASRRSSGSNEQYF,TGCGCCAGCCGCCGATCTAGCGGGAGTAACGAGCAGTACTTC
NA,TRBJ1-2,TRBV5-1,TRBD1,CASSSETGGYGYTF,TGCGCCAGCAGCTCAGAGACAGGGGGCTATGGCTACACCTTC
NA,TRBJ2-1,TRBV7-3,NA,CASSSSGAYNEQFF,TGTGCCAGCAGCTCCTCTGGGGCCTACAATGAGCAGTTCTTC
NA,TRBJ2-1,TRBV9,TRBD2,CASSVSGRAYNEQFF,TGTGCCAGCAGCGTTAGCGGGAGGGCCTACAATGAGCAGTTCTTC
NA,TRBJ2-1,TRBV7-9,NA,CASSPGMGLTYNEQFF,TGTGCCAGCAGCCCAGGGATGGGGTTGACCTACAATGAGCAGTTCTTC
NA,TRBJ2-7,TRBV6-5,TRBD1,CASSPPGQGRRLTF,TGTGCCAGCAGTCCTCCGGGACAGGGGCGGCGATTGACCTTC
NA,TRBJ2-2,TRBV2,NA,CASSETPDGRNTGELFF,TGTGCCAGCAGTGAAACACCGGACGGAAGGAACACCGGGGAGCTGTTTTTT
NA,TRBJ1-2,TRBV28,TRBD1,CASSPPPGGGANYGYTF,TGTGCCAGCAGTCCCCCCCCCGGAGGGGGCGCAAACTATGGCTACACCTTC
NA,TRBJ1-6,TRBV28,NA,CASTLEQPHSPLHF,TGTGCCAGCACCCTCGAACAACCCCATTCACCCCTCCACTTT
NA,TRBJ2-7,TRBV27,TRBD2,CASSSKPLGTNLDEQYF,TGTGCCAGCAGTTCTAAGCCGCTCGGGACTAACCTTGACGAGCAGTACTTC
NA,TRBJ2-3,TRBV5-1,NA,CASREGLARTDTQYF,TGCGCCAGCAGGGAAGGGTTGGCGCGCACAGATACGCAGTATTTT
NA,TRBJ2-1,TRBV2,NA,CASRGGQYNEQFF,TGTGCCAGCAGGGGTGGACAGTACAATGAGCAGTTCTTC
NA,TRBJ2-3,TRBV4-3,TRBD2,CASSQDSGAGGPDTQYF,TGCGCCAGCAGCCAAGATTCCGGGGCGGGAGGGCCAGATACGCAGTATTTT
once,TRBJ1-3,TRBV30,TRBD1,CAWSVGQGAGNTIYF,TGTGCCTGGAGTGTAGGTCAGGGGGCTGGAAACACCATATATTTT
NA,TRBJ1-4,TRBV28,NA,CASTPVATNEKLFF,TGTGCCAGCACCCCGGTGGCAACTAATGAAAAACTGTTTTTT
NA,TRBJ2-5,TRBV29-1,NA,CSGTGTAQETQYF,TGTAGCGGGACAGGGACCGCTCAAGAGACCCAGTACTTC
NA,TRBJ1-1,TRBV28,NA,CATKSGGVEAFF,TGTGCCACCAAGAGTGGGGGCGTTGAAGCTTTCTTT
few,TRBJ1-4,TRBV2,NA,CASSGVIWGTNEKLFF,TGTGCCAGCAGTGGGGTTATCTGGGGAACAAATGAAAAACTGTTTTTT